This T cell receptor (beta chain) originates from a study of cytomegalovirus exposure and HLA in healthy donors. Study-wide context: Unique TCRs numbering 75 million to 95 million, obtained from HLA-typed donors, made up an early data release. General study findings and limits: According to an earlier analysis, most TCR beta V segments yielded productive rearrangements about 90% or about 30% of the time. Cytomegalovirus-associated TCR beta chains were listed, numbering 150 to 200.

Turning to this clone: Its specificity is not known.

This CDR3 region has 14 residues. Germline trimming cut 3 bases from V and 5 bases from J; bases unmatched to any gene: 6. Per the germline V gene, CDR1 is MGHRA and CDR2 is YSYEKL. Primers for the PCR totalled 60 Vbeta and 13 Jbeta. The repertoire was sequenced with immunoSEQ multiplex PCR; TCRdb's copy has only in-frame clones and lacks some. This table has some 180,000 clones, around 75% appearing once. The sequence was collected from a male donor in good health and CMV-seronegative. Sequenced sample: PBMCs. This chain joins TRBV4-1 and TRBJ2-7; 8 bases line up with TRBD2. CDR3 amino acids: CASSHEAGGNEQYF. CDR3 nucleotide sequence: TGCGCCAGCAGCCACGAGGCGGGAGGAAACGAGCAGTACTTC.